The entry below describes one T cell receptor (beta chain). Its matching antigen is unknown. The data belong to a study of CD8+ T cells in alopecia areata. Germline assignment: CDR1 LGHNA and CDR2 YNFKEQ. Trimming cost V 0 bases and J 7 bases, with 15 bases left between them. The CDR3 has 16 amino acids. Sequencing templates came from extracted RNA that was reverse transcribed into cDNA. Sequencing was performed with immunoSEQ multiplex PCR; in TCRdb, only in-frame clones are kept and a portion is missing. The sample shows some 240,000 clones, 50% to 60% of them seen only once. The study, taken as a whole, reports: Researchers report lesional scalp, most notably alopecia totalis/universalis, outstripped normal scalp in clonality.

The J gene is TRBJ2-2, the V gene TRBV4-2; D remains ambiguous. The sequence came from a human donor with alopecia areata. This specimen consisted of CD4+ T cells sorted from blood, obtained at week 0. CDR3 protein: CASSQEVLAVIGELFF. The DNA of the CDR3 is TGTGCCAGCAGCCAAGAGGTACTTGCGGTCATCGGGGAGCTGTTTTTT.